Given below is one T cell receptor beta chain in context. Seattle enrolled patients during active infection and tracked them longitudinally. The CDR3 is 15 residues long. V was trimmed by 0 bases and J by 4 bases, leaving 12 bases between them. In germline, CDR1 is SGHVS, CDR2 FNYEAQ. The sample comes from a study of blood T cell repertoires in COVID-19. The overall study: The United States, Italy and Spain provided the acute and convalescent COVID-19 samples. In each case, the material was cDNA or gDNA derived from T cells, B-cell-depleted T cells, or PBMCs.

Authors' analysis steps: How many nucleated cells were present was estimated from reference gene primer amplification. Assay used: immunoSEQ multiplex PCR; TCRdb lists only in-frame clones, some missing. The V and J calls and clone size come from that table; D and trimming were worked out from the DNA. The table has about 160,000 clones, approximately 85% seen once. The sample comprised peripheral blood. The chain links TRBV7-6 to TRBJ2-5; possible D gene TRBD2, 7 bases. The receptor was derived from a man at least 80 years old with COVID-19, enrolled during active disease. The CDR3 reads CASSLAAGEGETQYF. The CDR3 DNA reads as TGTGCCAGCAGCTTAGCGGCAGGGGAGGGAGAGACCCAGTACTTC.